This TCR beta chain was retrieved from a study of shared clonotypes between healthy human individuals. The study's findings and limits: Non-shared clonotypes had lower generation probabilities than those shared by all four donors.

Produced via immunoSEQ multiplex PCR; TCRdb's table is partial and in-frame only. This sample has approximately 720,000 clones, with 72% found just once. The CDR3 contains 13 residues. Germline CDR1 and CDR2: KGHSH and LQKENI. V was trimmed by 6 bases and J by 4 bases, leaving 10 bases between them. Notes on this clone: Its target is not known.

This chain links TRBV18 with TRBJ1-5; D uncertain. Sequenced input: memory CD4+ T cells sorted from blood. The subset is: CD45RA-negative fraction. The sequence was collected from a woman aged 25 to 39 in good health. The CDR3 bases are TGTGCCAGCTCGGGCAAAGAGAATCAGCCCCAGCATTTT. This sequence encodes CASSGKENQPQHF.